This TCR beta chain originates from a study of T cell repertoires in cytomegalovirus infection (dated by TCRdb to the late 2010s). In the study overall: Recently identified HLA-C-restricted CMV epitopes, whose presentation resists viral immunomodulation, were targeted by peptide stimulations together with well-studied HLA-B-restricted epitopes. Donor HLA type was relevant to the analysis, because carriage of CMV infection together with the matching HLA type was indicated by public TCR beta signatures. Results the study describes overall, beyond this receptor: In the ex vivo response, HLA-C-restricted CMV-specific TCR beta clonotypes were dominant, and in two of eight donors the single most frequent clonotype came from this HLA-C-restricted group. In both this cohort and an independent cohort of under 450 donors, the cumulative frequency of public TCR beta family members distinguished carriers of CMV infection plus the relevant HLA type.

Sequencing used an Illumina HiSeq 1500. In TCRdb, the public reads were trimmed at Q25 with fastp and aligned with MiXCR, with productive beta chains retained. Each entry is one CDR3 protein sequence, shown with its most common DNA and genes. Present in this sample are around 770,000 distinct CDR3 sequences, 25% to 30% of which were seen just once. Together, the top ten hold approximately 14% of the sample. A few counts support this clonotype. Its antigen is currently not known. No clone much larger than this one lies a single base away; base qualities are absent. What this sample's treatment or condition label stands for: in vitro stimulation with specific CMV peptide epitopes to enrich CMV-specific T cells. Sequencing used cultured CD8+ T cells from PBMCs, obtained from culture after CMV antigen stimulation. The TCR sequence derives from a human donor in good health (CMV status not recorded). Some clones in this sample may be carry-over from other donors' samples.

CDR3 loop: CASSQEGQVDNEKLFF. The DNA sequence is given as TGCGCCAGCAGCCAAGAGGGACAGGTTGATAATGAAAAACTGTTTTTT. The chain links TRBV4-1 with TRBJ1-4, with 8 bases matching TRBD1. Counted from cysteine to phenylalanine, this CDR3 has 16 amino acids. Left in the record is the CDR3 DNA by itself, 48 bases read in frame from the first base. From a lookup of the germline V gene, CDR1 and CDR2 are MGHRA and YSYEKL. Trimming takes 0 bases off V and 4 bases off J; junction bases not matched to a gene: 4.